This T cell receptor beta chain was identified during a study of patients and donors after allogeneic stem cell transplantation. This CDR3 contains 12 residues. The ends were cut back, 6 bases at V and 9 bases at J, with 14 bases in the middle. TCRdb recomputed calls from the RT-PCR reads with MiXCR, one row per CDR3 protein. The data show about 200,000 distinct CDR3 sequences, over 30% seen once. This sequence was found in a human donor who was either an allogeneic HSCT recipient or a stem cell or donor lymphocyte infusion donor (not recorded which). It is not recorded whose cells these are; they may come from a transplant donor. The material sequenced was blood, either unsorted or a sorted T cell fraction (not recorded which). V usage is TRBV12-3 or TRBV12-4 and J usage is TRBJ1-2, with D tentatively TRBD1 (6 bases). The CDR3 here is CASSQKGDRYTF. DNA for the CDR3: TGTGCCAGCAGCCAGAAGGGGGATCGCTACACCTTC.